These T cell receptor beta chains were read from a single sample in a study of T cell changes during pregnancy in multiple sclerosis. Profiling relied on immunoSEQ multiplex PCR, and the TCRdb table lists in-frame clones only, not all of them. Here the sample spans roughly 70,000 clones, roughly 92% being singletons. The sequencing used peripheral blood, collected in the third trimester of pregnancy. These receptors were obtained from a female donor in good health, enrolled as a control in a pregnancy study. CDR3s include the opening cysteine and the closing phenylalanine or tryptophan. Fields, in order: clone size, D gene, J gene, V gene, CDR3 DNA, CDR3 protein. D genes are given only for firm matches. Rows may omit the clone size; those that give it use once, few, many or a size class.

NA | NA | TRBJ1-2 | TRBV27 | TGTGCCAGCAGTTTAGCCGGGCAGGGGAATGGCTACACCTTC | CASSLAGQGNGYTF
NA | TRBD1 | TRBJ1-2 | TRBV10-3 | TGTGCCACCAGAGCCGGGACAGGAGTCTATGGCTACACCTTC | CATRAGTGVYGYTF
once | TRBD2 | TRBJ2-1 | TRBV5-6 | TGTGCCAGCAGCTTAAGGGGGGCGACTAGCGCAACGTACAATGAGCAGTTCTTC | CASSLRGATSATYNEQFF
NA | NA | TRBJ2-2 | TRBV10-3 | TGTGCCATCCAGGGATACACCGGGGAGCTGTTTTTT | CAIQGYTGELFF
NA | TRBD1 | TRBJ1-4 | TRBV7-2 | TGTGCCAGCAGCCACCGACAGGGGGCGAACGAAAAACTGTTTTTT | CASSHRQGANEKLFF
NA | TRBD2 | TRBJ2-1 | TRBV6-7 | TGTGCCAGCAGCCTAGCGGGATACAATGAGCAGTTCTTC | CASSLAGYNEQFF
NA | TRBD2 | TRBJ2-3 | TRBV14 | TGTGCCAGCAGCCAAGATCTAGCGGGGGCCGGGGGTACGCAGTATTTT | CASSQDLAGAGGTQYF
NA | NA | TRBJ1-3 | TRBV7-9 | TGTGCCAGCATTAACTACGGAAACACCATATATTTT | CASINYGNTIYF
NA | NA | TRBJ2-3 | TRBV5-1 | TGCGCCAGCAGCTGGCGGCAGGGGACAGATACGCAGTATTTT | CASSWRQGTDTQYF
NA | TRBD1 | TRBJ1-6 | TRBV9 | TGTGCCAGCAGCGTGCGTCCCGGGACAGGGGAAATTAATTCACCCCTCCACTTT | CASSVRPGTGEINSPLHF
NA | TRBD1 | TRBJ2-1 | TRBV11-1 | TGTGCCAGCAGCTGGCCCAGGGGGTCCCAGGGGGATGAGCAGTTCTTC | CASSWPRGSQGDEQFF
NA | TRBD2 | TRBJ2-1 | TRBV6-5 | TGTGCCAGCAGTTGGACTAGCGGGGGGCGGTACAATGAGCAGTTCTTC | CASSWTSGGRYNEQFF
NA | TRBD1 | TRBJ1-2 | TRBV18 | TGTGCCAGCTCAATACGACAGGGGGATGGCTACACCTTC | CASSIRQGDGYTF
NA | NA | TRBJ2-7 | TRBV11-2 | TGTGCCAGCAGCTTAAACAGGGTTTACGAGCAGTACTTC | CASSLNRVYEQYF
NA | NA | TRBJ2-3 | TRBV5-4 | TGTGCCAGCAGCTTAATTCTAAGCACAGATACGCAGTATTTT | CASSLILSTDTQYF
NA | TRBD2 | TRBJ2-1 | TRBV29-1 | TGCAGCGTTGGGACTAGCGGGGGTTTCTACAATGAGCAGTTCTTC | CSVGTSGGFYNEQFF
NA | TRBD1 | TRBJ2-2 | TRBV19 | TGTGCCAGTAGGTCGACAGGGGTAGCCGGGGAGCTGTTTTTT | CASRSTGVAGELFF
NA | TRBD1 | TRBJ1-1 | TRBV4-3 | TGCGCCAGCAGCCAACAAGACAGGGATAACACTGAAGCTTTCTTT | CASSQQDRDNTEAFF
NA | NA | TRBJ2-3 | TRBV7-2 | TGTGCCAGCAGCTTAGTGGGCGAGTTGGATACGCAGTATTTT | CASSLVGELDTQYF
once | TRBD1 | TRBJ1-4 | TRBV7-9 | TGTGCCAGCAGCTTTGGACAGGCTGCCAATAATGAAAAACTGTTTTTT | CASSFGQAANNEKLFF
NA | NA | TRBJ1-5 | TRBV4-3 | TGCGCCAGCAGCCAAGAGATGGGGAGGGAACTTGATCAGCCCCAGCATTTT | CASSQEMGRELDQPQHF
NA | TRBD1 | TRBJ2-7 | TRBV5-1 | TGCGCCAGCAGCTTGCTCCGAGGACAGGGGACCTACGAGCAGTACTTC | CASSLLRGQGTYEQYF
once | TRBD1 | TRBJ1-5 | TRBV28 | TGTGCCAGCAGTCCTCCTGCCGGGACAGGGAATCAGCCCCAGCATTTT | CASSPPAGTGNQPQHF
NA | TRBD2 | TRBJ2-3 | TRBV7-3 | TGTGCCAGCAGCTCCAGCGGGAGGGCCATAGATACGCAGTATTTT | CASSSSGRAIDTQYF
NA | NA | TRBJ2-7 | TRBV5-1 | TGCGCCAGCAGTAAGGGGGCCTACGAGCAGTACTTC | CASSKGAYEQYF
NA | NA | TRBJ2-1 | TRBV27 | TGTGCCAGCAGTTTGGCAGACTCCTACAATGAGCAGTTCTTC | CASSLADSYNEQFF
NA | NA | TRBJ1-6 | TRBV7-2 | TGTGCCAGCAGCCCCGATCTACCACCCCTCCACTTT | CASSPDLPPLHF
NA | NA | TRBJ2-1 | TRBV5-1 | TGCGCCAGCAGCTTTAATCTTCGTGAGCAGTTCTTC | CASSFNLREQFF
NA | NA | TRBJ2-2 | TRBV4-3 | TGCGCCAGCAGCCAAGATCGGGCGGGATCCGGGGAGCTGTTTTTT | CASSQDRAGSGELFF
NA | NA | TRBJ2-7 | TRBV2 | TGTGCCAGCAGTATAGTTCATTCGTTGGGATCCCTTAGGGGGGAGCAGTACTTC | CASSIVHSLGSLRGEQYF